This T cell receptor (beta chain) derives from a study of T cell repertoires in aging, cancer and after chemotherapy. This clonotype was counted a few times. TRB rearrangements spanning V, D and J were amplified using mixed TRB-A/B primers. TCRdb reprocessed the multiplex PCR reads with MiXCR, giving one entry per CDR3 protein. The sample shows approximately 7,600 distinct CDR3 sequences, roughly two fifths of them seen only once. Peripheral blood genomic DNA, not sorted cells or RNA, was the template. J gave up 6 bases and V 5 bases, and 8 bases lay outside the gene matches. This CDR3 comprises 17 residues. Germline values: CDR1 SGHTA, CDR2 FQGTGA.

The material sequenced was blood. This chain uses TRBV7-3 with TRBJ2-1, with 15 bases that match TRBD2. The sequence came from a human donor in good health. DNA for the CDR3: TGTGCCAGCAGCGCCCACGGACTAGCGGGGGGGATCAATGAGCAGTTCTTC. Its protein product is CASSAHGLAGGINEQFF.